This T cell receptor beta chain stems from a study of T cell responses to AZD1222 COVID-19 vaccine. Across the whole study: Pooled together were second doses at about 4 or about 12 weeks. General study results and limits: Nearly half of spike-specific TCRs reportedly target unmutated variant regions. Clonal diversity was possibly underestimated, and the donors were mostly white British, with more females. AZD1222 recipients seropositive at baseline numbered only five to seven.

Regarding this clone: Antigen unknown.

Sequencing used immunoSEQ multiplex PCR; TCRdb keeps in-frame clones, though not all of them. The table has 200,000 or so clones, approximately 94% seen once. The V end was cut by 1 base, the J end by 4 bases, with 19 bases between. CDR1 is SGHVS and CDR2 is FNYEAQ in the germline V gene. This CDR3 comprises 17 residues. The TCR sequence derives from an adult in good health. V is TRBV7-6 and J is TRBJ2-5; TRBD2 is a possible D gene (5 bases). The source material was peripheral blood, sampled on day 0 of AZD1222 vaccination. CDR3 sequence: CASSLGGNLNGGETQYF. The CDR3 DNA sequence: TGTGCCAGCAGCTTAGGAGGGAATCTAAATGGAGGAGAGACCCAGTACTTC.